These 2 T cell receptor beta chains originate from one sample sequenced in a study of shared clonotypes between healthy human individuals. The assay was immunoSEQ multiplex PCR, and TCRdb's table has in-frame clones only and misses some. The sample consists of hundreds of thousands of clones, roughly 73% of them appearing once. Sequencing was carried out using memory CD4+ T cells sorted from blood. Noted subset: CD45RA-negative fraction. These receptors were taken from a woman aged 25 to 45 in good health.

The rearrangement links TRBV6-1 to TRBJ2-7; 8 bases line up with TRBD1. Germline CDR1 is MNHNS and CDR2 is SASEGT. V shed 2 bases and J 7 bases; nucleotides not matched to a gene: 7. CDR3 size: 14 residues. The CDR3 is CASSELDRVMEQYF. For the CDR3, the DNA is TGTGCCAGCAGTGAATTGGACAGGGTGATGGAGCAGTACTTC.

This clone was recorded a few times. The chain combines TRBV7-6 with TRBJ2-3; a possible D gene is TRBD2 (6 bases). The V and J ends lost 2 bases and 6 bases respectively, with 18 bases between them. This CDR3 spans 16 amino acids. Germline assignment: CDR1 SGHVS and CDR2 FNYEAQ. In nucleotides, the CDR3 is TGTGCCAGCAGCTTAAAATTACGGGGAGGAGACGATACGCAGTATTTT. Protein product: CASSLKLRGGDDTQYF.